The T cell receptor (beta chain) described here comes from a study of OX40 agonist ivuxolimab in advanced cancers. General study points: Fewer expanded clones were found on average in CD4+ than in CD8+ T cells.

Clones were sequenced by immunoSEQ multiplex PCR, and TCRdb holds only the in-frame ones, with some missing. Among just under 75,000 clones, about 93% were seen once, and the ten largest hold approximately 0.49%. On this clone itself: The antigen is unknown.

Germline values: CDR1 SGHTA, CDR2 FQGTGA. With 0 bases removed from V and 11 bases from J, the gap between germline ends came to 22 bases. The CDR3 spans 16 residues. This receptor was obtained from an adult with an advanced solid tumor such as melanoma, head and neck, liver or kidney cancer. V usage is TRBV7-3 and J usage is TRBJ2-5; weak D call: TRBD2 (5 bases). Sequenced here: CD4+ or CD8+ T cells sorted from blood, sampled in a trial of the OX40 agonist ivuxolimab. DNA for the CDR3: TGTGCCAGCAGCTTAACCCAAACTAGTTCGCGGGCCCAGCAGTACTTC. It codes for CASSLTQTSSRAQQYF.